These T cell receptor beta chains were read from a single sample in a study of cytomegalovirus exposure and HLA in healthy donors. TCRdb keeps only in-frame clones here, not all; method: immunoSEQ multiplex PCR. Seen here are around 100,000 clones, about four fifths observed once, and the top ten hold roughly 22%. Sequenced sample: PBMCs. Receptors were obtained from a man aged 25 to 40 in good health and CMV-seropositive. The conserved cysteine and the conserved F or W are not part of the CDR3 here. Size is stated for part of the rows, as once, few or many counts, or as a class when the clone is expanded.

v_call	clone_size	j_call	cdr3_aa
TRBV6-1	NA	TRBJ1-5	ASSELDRVYQPQH
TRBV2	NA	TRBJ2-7	ASSAGAGTEQY
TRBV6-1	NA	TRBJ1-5	ASRFYSNQPQH
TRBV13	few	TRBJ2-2	ASSPIGLAGGPIGELF
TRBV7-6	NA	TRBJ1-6	ASSGRPGTGNSPLH
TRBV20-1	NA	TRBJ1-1	RFTEGTEAF
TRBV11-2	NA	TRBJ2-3	ASSPDIRGTDTQY
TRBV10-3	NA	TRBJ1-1	AIRGQGQGTEAF
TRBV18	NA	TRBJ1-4	ASSSMEGEKLF
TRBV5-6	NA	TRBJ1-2	ASSLGPTGGFGYT
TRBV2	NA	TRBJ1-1	ASTEQGPEAF
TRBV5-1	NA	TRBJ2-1	ASSLGAGVGSEQF
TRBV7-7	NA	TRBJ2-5	ASSPSRVWETQY
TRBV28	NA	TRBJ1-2	ASSLSNWSPRGYT
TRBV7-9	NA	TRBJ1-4	ASSLEGKLF
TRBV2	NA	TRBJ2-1	ASSTPPTGYSYNEQF
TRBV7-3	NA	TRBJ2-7	ASSLTWGQGASEQY
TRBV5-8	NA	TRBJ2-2	ASSRLAGYANTGELF
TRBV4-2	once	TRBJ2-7	ASSQAGGSYEQY
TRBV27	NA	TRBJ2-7	ASNPGQGSYEQY
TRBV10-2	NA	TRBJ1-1	ASNTGGTEAF
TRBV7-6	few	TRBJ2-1	ASSLTGDYNEQF
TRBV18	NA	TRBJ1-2	ASSLGQGTFNYGYT
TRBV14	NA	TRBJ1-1	ASSYRVNTEAF
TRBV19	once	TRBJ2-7	ASSMRGLSYEQY
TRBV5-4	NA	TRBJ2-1	ASSSWTINEQF
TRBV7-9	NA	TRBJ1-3	ASSSPRGGSGNTIY
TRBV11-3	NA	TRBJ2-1	ASSLARRQYEQF
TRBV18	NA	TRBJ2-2	ASSPFTGGTGELF
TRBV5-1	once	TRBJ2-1	ASSLGTGVGSSYNEQF
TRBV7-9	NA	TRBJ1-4	ASSLGQTVNEKLF
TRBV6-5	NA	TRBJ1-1	ASSDRTGNTEAF
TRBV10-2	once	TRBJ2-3	ASRRQAPNLWDTQY
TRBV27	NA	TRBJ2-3	ASSLESSGRYTQY
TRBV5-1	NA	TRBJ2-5	ASSQGILSGETQY